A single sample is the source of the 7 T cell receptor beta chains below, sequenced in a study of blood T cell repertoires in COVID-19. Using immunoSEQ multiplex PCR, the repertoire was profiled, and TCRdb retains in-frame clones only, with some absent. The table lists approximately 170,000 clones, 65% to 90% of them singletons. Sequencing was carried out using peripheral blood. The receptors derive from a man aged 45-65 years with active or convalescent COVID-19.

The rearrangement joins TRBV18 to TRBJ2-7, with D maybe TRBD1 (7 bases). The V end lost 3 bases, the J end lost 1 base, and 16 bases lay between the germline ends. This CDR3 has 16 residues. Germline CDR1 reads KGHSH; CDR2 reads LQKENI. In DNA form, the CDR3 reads TGTGCCAGCTCACCCTGGGGCGGGACAGCTTCCTACGAGCAGTACTTC. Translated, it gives CASSPWGGTASYEQYF.

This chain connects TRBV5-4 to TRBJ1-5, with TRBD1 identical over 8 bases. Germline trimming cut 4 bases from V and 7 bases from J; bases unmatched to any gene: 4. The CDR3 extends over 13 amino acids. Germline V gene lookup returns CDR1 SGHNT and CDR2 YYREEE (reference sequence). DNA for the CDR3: TGTGCCAGCAGCACCGGACAGGGCCAGCCCCAGCATTTT. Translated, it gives CASSTGQGQPQHF.

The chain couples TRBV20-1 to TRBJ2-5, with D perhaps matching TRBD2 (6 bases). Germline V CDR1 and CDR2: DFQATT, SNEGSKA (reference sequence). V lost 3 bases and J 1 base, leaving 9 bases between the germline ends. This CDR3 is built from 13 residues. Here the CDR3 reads CSASASAQETQYF. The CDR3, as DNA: TGCAGTGCTAGTGCTAGCGCCCAAGAGACCCAGTACTTC.

The CDR3 here is CASSQQGFSYEQYF. For the CDR3, the DNA is TGTGCCAGCAGTCAACAGGGCTTCTCCTACGAGCAGTACTTC. The V and J genes are TRBV2 and TRBJ2-7, with a tentative D call TRBD1 (6 bases). CDR1 is SNHLY and CDR2 is FYNNEI in the germline V gene. This CDR3 is built from 14 residues. Trimming shortened V by 5 bases and J by 0 bases, and 11 bases separated the two germline ends.

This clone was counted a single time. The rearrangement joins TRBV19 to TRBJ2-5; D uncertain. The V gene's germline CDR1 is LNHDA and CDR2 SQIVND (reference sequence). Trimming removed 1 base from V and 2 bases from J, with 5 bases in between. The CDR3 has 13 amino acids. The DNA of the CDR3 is TGTGCCAGTAGTATAGTACAGCAAGAGACCCAGTACTTC. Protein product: CASSIVQQETQYF.

The CDR3 region is CASSEDAGRGEKLFF. CDR3 bases: TGTGCCAGCAGTGAAGATGCAGGGAGGGGTGAAAAACTGTTTTTT. The gene calls are TRBV2 and TRBJ1-4; possible D gene TRBD1, 5 bases. The CDR3 is 15 residues long. Per the germline V gene, CDR1 is SNHLY and CDR2 is FYNNEI. Trimming shortened V by 1 base and J by 7 bases, and 13 bases separated the two germline ends.

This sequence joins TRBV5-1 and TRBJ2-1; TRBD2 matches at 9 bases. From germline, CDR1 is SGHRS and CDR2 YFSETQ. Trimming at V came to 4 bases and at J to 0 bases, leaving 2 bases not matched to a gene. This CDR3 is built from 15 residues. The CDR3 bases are TGCGCCAGCAGCCCTAGCGGGACCTCCTACAATGAGCAGTTCTTC. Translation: CASSPSGTSYNEQFF.